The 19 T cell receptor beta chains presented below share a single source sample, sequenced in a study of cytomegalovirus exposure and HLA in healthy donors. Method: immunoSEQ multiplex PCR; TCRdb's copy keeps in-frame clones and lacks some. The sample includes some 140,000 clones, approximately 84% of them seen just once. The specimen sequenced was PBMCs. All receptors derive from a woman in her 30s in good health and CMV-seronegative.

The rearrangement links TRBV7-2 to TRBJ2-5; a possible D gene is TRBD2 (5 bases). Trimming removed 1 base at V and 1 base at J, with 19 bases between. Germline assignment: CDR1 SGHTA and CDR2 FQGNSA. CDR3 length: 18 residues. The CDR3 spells CASSLESRKATIQETQYF. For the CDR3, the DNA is TGTGCCAGCAGCTTAGAATCGCGGAAAGCGACTATCCAAGAGACCCAGTACTTC.

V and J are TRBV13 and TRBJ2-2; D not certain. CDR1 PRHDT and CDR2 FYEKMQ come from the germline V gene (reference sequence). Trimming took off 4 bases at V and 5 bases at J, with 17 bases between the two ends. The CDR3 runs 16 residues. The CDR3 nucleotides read TGTGCCAGCAGCTGGGCCCTGGGCCTCTCAACCGGGGAGCTGTTTTTT. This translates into CASSWALGLSTGELFF.

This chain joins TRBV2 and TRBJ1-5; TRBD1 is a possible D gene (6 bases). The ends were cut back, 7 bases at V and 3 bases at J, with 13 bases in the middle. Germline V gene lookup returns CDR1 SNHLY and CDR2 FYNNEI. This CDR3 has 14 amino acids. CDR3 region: CASTPQGYNQPQHF. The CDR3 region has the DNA TGTGCCAGCACCCCACAGGGCTACAATCAGCCCCAGCATTTT. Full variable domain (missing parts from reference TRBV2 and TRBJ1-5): EPEVTQTPSHQVTQMGQEVILRCVPISNHLYFYWYRQILGQKVEFLVSFYNNEISEKSEIFDDQFSVERPDGSNFTLKIRSTKLEDSAMYFCASTPQGYNQPQHFGDGTRLSIL.

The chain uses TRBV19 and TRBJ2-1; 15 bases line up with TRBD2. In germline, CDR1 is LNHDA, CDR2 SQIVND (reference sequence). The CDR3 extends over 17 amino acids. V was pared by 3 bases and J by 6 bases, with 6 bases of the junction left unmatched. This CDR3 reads CASSMGGLAGGFNEQFF. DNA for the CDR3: TGTGCCAGTAGTATGGGTGGACTAGCGGGGGGGTTCAATGAGCAGTTCTTC.

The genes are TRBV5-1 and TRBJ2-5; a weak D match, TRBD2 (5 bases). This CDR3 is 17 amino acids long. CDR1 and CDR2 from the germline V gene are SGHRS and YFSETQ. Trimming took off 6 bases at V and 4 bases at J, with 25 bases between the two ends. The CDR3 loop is CASTASPSGFGGETQYF. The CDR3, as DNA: TGCGCCAGCACAGCTTCCCCCTCGGGCTTTGGAGGAGAGACCCAGTACTTC.

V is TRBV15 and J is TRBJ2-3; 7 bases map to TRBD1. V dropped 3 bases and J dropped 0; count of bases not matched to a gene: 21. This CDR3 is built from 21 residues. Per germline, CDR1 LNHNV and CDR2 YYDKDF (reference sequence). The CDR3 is CATSSGRQGLSKLTSTDTQYF. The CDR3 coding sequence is TGTGCCACCAGCAGCGGTCGACAGGGCCTCTCAAAATTAACCAGCACAGATACGCAGTATTTT.

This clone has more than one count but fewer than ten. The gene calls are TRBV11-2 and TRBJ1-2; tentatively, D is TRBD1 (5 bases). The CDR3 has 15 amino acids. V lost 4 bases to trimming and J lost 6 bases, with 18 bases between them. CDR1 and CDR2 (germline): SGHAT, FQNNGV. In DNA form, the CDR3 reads TGTGCCAGCAGCTCCCTTAGTCGGAGGGGACATGGCTACACCTTC. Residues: CASSSLSRRGHGYTF.

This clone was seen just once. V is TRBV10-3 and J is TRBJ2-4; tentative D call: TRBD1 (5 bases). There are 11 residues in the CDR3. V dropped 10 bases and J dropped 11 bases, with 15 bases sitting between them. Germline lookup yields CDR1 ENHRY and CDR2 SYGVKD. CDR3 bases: TGTGCCACAAGTATGTGGGGCTTTCAGTACTTC. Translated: CATSMWGFQYF.

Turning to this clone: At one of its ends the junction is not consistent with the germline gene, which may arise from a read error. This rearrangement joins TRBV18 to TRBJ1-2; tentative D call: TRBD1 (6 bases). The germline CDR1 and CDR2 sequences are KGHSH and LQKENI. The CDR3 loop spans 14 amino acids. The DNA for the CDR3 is TGTGCCAGCTCATATGGCAGGGGAGACTATGGCTACGCCTTC. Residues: CASSYGRGDYGYAF.

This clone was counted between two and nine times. As DNA, the CDR3 is TGTGCCAGCAGTTCGCGGACAGGGAGTTCGCATTTT. Amino acid sequence: CASSSRTGSSHF. J is TRBJ1-5 and V is TRBV28, with 8 positions matching TRBD1. Losses at the gene ends were 4 bases for V and 15 bases for J; bases not matched to a gene: 8. The germline V gene has CDR1 MDHEN and CDR2 SYDVKM. The CDR3 totals 12 residues.

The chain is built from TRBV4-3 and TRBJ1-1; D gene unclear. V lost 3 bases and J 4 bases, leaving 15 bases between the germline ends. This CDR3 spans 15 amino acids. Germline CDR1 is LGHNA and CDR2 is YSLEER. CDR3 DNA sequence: TGCGCCAGCAGCCACACAGTGAATCTGGGCACTGAAGCTTTCTTT. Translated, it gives CASSHTVNLGTEAFF.

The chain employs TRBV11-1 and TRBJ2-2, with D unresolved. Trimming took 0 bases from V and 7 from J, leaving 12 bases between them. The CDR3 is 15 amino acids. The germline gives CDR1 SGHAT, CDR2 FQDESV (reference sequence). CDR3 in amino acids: CASSLARQLGGELFF. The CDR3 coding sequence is TGTGCCAGCAGCTTAGCGAGGCAATTGGGCGGGGAGCTGTTTTTT.

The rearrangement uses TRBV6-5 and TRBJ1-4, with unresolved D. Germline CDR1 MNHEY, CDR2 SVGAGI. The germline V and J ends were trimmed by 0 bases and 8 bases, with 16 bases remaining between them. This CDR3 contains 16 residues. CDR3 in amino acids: CASSYSYSRAGEKLFF. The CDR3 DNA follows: TGTGCCAGCAGTTACTCGTACAGCCGCGCGGGAGAAAAACTGTTTTTT.

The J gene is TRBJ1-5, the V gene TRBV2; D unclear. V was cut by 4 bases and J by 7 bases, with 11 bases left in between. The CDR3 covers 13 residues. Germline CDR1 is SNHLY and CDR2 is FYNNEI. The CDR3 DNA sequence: TGTGCCAGCAGTGCCCTCATACGGCAGCCCCAGCATTTT. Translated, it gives CASSALIRQPQHF.

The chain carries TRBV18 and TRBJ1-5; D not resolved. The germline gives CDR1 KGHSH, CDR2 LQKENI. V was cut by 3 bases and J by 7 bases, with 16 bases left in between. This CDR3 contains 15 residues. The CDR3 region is CASSPNGVSGQPQHF. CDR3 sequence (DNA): TGTGCCAGCTCACCGAACGGGGTTAGTGGACAGCCCCAGCATTTT.

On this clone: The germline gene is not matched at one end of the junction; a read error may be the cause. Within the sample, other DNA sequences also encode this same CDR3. The CDR3 DNA reads TGTGCCAGCCCCTCCGACAGTGACACTGAAGCCTTCTTT. This gives the protein CASPSDSDTEAFF. The chain joins TRBV6-1 to TRBJ1-1, with a tentative D call TRBD1 (5 bases). The germline CDR1 and CDR2 sequences are MNHNS and SASEGT. The CDR3 sequence is 13 residues long.

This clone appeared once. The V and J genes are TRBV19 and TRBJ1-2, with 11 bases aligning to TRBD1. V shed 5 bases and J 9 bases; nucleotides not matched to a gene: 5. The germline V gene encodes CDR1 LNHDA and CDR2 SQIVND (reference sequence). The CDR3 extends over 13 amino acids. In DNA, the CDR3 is TGTGCCAGTAGTCGGACAGGGGGCGAAAGCTACACCTTC. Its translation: CASSRTGGESYTF.

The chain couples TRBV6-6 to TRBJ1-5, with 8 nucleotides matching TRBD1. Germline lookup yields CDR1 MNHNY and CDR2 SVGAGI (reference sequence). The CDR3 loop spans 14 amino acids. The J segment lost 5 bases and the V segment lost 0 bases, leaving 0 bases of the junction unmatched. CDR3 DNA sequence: TGTGCCAGCAGTTACTCGACAGGGGATCAGCCCCAGCATTTT. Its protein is CASSYSTGDQPQHF.

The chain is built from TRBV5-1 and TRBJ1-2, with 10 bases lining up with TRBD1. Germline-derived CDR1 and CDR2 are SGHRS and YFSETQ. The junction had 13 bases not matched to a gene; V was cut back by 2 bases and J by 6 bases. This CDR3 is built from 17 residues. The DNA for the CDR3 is TGCGCCAGCAGCTTTCGTATTCGGACAGGGGGTATGGATGGCTACACCTTC. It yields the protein CASSFRIRTGGMDGYTF.